The T cell receptor beta chain under discussion was sequenced for a study of CD8+ T cells in alopecia areata. On the study more broadly: Treated patients took oral tofacitinib at 5 to 10 mg twice daily.

Germline V gene lookup returns CDR1 SGHRS and CDR2 YFSETQ. The V end lost 0 bases, the J end lost 0 bases, and 7 bases lay between the germline ends. The CDR3 has 16 amino acids. Sequencing templates came from extracted RNA that was reverse transcribed into cDNA. Sequenced by immunoSEQ multiplex PCR; TCRdb stores in-frame clones only, minus some. The repertoire holds about 160,000 clones, with 65% as singletons. Treatment noted: oral pan-JAK inhibitor, 5-10 mg twice daily. Lesional scalp punch biopsies and peripheral blood were collected from alopecia areata patients. T lymphocytes (CD4+ and CD8+) were sorted from PBMCs.

The TCR was taken from a human donor with alopecia areata. The specimen comprised CD4+ T cells sorted from blood, sampled at week 4, from a patient treated with tofacitinib. This rearrangement joins TRBV5-1 to TRBJ2-6, with D perhaps TRBD1 or TRBD2 (5 bases each). The CDR3 DNA follows: TGCGCCAGCAGCTTGGTGGGGGACTCTGGGGCCAACGTCCTGACTTTC. It yields the protein CASSLVGDSGANVLTF.